This TCR beta chain derives from a study of T cell repertoires in cytomegalovirus infection. As to this clonotype: Its cognate antigen is unknown.

Trimming stripped 5 bases from V and 0 bases from J, with 11 bases between. Germline V gene data show CDR1 as SGHVS and CDR2 as FNYEAQ. The CDR3 runs to 14 residues. A single record per CDR3 protein comes from TCRdb applying MiXCR to the reads. Of approximately 120,000 distinct CDR3 sequences in the sample, more than 25% are singletons; the top ten hold under 65%. This material consisted of CD8+ T cells from cultured PBMCs, taken from culture after CMV antigen stimulation. The source of this sequence is a human donor in good health (CMV status not recorded). Some clones in this sample may be carry-over from other donors' samples. This chain connects TRBV7-6 to TRBJ2-7; D perhaps matches TRBD1 (6 bases). The CDR3, as DNA: TGTGCCAGCAGCCCCAAGGGGGACTCCTACGAGCAGTACTTC. Its translation: CASSPKGDSYEQYF. Supplemented by reference TRBV7-6 and TRBJ2-7, the full variable domain reads GAGVSQSPRYKVTKRGQDVALRCDPISGHVSLYWYRQALGQGPEFLTYFNYEAQQDKSGLPNDRFSAERPEGSISTLTIQRTEQRDSAMYRCASSPKGDSYEQYFGPGTRLTVT.